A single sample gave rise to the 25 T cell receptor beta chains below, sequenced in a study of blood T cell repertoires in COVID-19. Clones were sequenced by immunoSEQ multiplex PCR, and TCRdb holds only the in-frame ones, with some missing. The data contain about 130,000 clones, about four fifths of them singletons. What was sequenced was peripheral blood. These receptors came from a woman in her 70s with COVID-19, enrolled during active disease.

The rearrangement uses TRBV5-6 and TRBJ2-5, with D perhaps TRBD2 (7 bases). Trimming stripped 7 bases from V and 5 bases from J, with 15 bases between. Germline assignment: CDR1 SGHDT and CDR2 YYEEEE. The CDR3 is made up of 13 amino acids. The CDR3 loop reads CASGGAPWETQYF. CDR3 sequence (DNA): TGTGCCAGCGGGGGGGCGCCATGGGAGACCCAGTACTTC.

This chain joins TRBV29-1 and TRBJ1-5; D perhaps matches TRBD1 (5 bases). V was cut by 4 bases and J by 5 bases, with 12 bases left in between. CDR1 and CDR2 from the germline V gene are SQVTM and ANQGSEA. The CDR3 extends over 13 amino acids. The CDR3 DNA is TGCAGCGTTGTATTAGGGGTGGATCAGCCCCAGCATTTT. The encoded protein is CSVVLGVDQPQHF. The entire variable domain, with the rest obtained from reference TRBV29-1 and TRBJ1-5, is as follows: SAVISQKPSRDICQRGTSLTIQCQVDSQVTMMFWYRQQPGQSLTLIATANQGSEATYESGFVIDKFPISRPNLTFSTLTVSNMSPEDSSIYLCSVVLGVDQPQHFGDGTRLSIL.

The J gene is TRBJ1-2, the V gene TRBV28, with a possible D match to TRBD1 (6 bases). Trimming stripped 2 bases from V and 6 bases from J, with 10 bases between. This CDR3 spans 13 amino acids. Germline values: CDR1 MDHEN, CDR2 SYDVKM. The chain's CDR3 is CASSLGGGDGYTF. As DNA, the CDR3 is TGTGCCAGCAGTTTAGGAGGGGGGGATGGCTACACCTTC.

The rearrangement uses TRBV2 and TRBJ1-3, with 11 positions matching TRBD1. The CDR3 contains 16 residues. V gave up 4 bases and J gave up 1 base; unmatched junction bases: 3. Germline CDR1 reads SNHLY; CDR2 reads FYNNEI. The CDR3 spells CASSGDRGISGNTIYF. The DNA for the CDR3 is TGTGCCAGCAGTGGGGACAGGGGGATATCTGGAAACACCATATATTTT.

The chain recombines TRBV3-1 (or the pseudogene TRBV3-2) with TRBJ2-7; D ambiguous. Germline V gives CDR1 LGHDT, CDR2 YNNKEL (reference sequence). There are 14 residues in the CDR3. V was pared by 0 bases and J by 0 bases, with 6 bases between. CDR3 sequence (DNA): TGTGCCAGCAGCCAAGATCCGGGCTCCTACGAGCAGTACTTC. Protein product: CASSQDPGSYEQYF.

CDR3: CASSEPSGNYGYTF. Here the CDR3 DNA reads TGTGCCAGCAGTGAACCAAGCGGGAACTATGGCTACACCTTC. The chain uses TRBV6-1 and TRBJ1-2; the D is unclear. The CDR3 contains 14 residues. Deletions cut 2 bases from V and 2 bases from J, with 9 bases between. Germline CDR1 MNHNS, CDR2 SASEGT.

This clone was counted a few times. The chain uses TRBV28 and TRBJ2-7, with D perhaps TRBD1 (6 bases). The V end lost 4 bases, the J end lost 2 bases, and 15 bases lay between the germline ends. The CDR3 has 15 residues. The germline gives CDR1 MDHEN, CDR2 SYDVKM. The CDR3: CASSSGQLTTYEQYF. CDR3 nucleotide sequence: TGTGCCAGCAGTTCTGGACAGCTTACGACCTACGAGCAGTACTTC.

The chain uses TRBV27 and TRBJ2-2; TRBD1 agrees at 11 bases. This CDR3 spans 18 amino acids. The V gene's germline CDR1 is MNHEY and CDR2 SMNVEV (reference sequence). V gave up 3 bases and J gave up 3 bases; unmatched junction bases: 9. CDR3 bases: TGTGCCAGCAGTTTCGACCACGGACAGGGGGCTTACACCGGGGAGCTGTTTTTT. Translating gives CASSFDHGQGAYTGELFF.

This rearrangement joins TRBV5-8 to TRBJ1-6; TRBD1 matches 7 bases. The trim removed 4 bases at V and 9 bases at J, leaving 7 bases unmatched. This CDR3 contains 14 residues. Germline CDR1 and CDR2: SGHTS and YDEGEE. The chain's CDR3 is CASSVTGAGSPLHF. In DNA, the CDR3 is TGTGCCAGCAGCGTCACAGGGGCGGGTTCACCCCTCCACTTT.

The CDR3 nucleotides read TGTGCCAGCAGTCATCCAGGTAGGGGCACTGAAGCTTTCTTT. This encodes CASSHPGRGTEAFF. The chain couples TRBV27 to TRBJ1-1; D might be TRBD1 (5 bases). The germline V gene encodes CDR1 MNHEY and CDR2 SMNVEV (reference sequence). V was shortened by 5 bases and J by 4 bases, with 14 bases between the two germline ends. There are 14 residues in the CDR3.

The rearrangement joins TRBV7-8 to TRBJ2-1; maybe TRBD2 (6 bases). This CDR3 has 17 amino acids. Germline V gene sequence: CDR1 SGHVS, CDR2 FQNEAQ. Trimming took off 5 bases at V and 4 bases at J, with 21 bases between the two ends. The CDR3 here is CASSPPGGTGVYNEQFF. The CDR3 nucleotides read TGTGCCAGCAGCCCCCCGGGCGGGACGGGGGTTTACAATGAGCAGTTCTTC.

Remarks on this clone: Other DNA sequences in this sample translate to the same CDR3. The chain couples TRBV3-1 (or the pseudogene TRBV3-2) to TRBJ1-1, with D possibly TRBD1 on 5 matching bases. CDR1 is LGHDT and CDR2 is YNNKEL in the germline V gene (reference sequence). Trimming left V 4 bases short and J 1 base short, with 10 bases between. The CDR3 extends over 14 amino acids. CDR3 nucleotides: TGTGCCAGCAGCCGAGCGGGGGGGAACACTGAAGCTTTCTTT. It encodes CASSRAGGNTEAFF.

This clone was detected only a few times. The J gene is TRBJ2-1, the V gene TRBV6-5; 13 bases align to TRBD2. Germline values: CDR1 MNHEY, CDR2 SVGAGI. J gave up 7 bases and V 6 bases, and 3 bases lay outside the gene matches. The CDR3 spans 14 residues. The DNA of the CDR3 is TGTGCCAGCAGGCCGGGACTAGCGGGGAATGAGCAGTTCTTC. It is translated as CASRPGLAGNEQFF.

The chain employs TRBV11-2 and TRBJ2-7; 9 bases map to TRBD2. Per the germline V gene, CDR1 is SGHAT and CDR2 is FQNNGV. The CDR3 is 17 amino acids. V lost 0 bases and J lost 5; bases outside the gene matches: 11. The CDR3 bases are TGTGCCAGCAGCTTAGATCCGGGACTAGCTAGGTCCCACGAGCAGTACTTC. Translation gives CASSLDPGLARSHEQYF.

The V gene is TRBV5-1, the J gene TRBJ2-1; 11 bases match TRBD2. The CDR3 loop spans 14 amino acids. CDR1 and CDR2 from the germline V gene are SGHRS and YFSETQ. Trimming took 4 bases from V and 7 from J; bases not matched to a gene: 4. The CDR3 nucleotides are TGCGCCAGCAGCCCAGGACTAGCGGGTAATGAGCAGTTCTTC. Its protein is CASSPGLAGNEQFF.

The CDR3 spells CASRSTRGSEAFF. CDR3 DNA sequence: TGTGCCAGCAGGAGCACCAGGGGAAGTGAAGCTTTCTTT. The rearrangement links TRBV2 to TRBJ1-1; perhaps TRBD1 as D (6 bases). V was trimmed by 6 bases and J by 7 bases, leaving 15 bases between them. The length of the CDR3 is 13 residues. Germline V gene lookup returns CDR1 SNHLY and CDR2 FYNNEI.

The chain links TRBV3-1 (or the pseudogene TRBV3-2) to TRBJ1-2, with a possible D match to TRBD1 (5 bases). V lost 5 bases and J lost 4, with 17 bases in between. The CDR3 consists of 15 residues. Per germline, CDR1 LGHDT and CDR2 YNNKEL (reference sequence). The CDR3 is CASSTGREGGYGYTF. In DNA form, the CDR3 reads TGTGCCAGCAGCACGGGACGGGAGGGAGGCTATGGCTACACCTTC.

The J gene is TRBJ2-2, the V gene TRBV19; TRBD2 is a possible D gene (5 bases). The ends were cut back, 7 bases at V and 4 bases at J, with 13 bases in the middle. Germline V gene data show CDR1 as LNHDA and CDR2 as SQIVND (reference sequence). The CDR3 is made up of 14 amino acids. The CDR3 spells CASTTLAPTGELFF. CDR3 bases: TGTGCCAGTACTACCCTAGCCCCCACCGGGGAGCTGTTTTTT.

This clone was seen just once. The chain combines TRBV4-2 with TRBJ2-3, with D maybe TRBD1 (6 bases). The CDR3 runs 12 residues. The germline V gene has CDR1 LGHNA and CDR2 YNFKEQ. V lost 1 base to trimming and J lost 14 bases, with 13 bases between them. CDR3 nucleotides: TGTGCCAGCAGCCAAGTGGGACAATGGCTGTATTTT. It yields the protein CASSQVGQWLYF.

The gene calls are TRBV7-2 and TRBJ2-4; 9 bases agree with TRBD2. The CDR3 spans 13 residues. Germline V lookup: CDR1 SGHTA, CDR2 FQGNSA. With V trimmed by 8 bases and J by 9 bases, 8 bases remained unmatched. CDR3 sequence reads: CASCPRGGVIQYF. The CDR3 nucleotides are TGTGCCAGCTGCCCGCGGGGGGGGGTCATTCAGTACTTC.

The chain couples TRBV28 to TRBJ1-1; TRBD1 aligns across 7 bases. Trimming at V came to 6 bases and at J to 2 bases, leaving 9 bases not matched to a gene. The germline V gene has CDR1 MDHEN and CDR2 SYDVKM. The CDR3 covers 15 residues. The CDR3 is CASRTTGTANTEAFF. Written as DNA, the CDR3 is TGTGCCAGCAGAACCACCGGGACAGCAAACACTGAAGCTTTCTTT.

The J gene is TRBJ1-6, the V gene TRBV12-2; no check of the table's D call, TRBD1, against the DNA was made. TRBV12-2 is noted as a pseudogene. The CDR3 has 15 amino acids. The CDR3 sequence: CASRPRDRGCSPLHF. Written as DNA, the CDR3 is TGTGCAAGTCGCCCGAGGGACAGAGGTTGTTCACCCCTCCACTTT.

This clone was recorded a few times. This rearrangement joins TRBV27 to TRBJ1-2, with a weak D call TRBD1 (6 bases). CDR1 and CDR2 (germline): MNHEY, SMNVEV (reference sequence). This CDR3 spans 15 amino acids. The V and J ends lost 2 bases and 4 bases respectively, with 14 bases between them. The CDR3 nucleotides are TGTGCCAGCAGTTTAGTTGGAGACAGGCGCTATGGCTACACCTTC. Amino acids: CASSLVGDRRYGYTF.

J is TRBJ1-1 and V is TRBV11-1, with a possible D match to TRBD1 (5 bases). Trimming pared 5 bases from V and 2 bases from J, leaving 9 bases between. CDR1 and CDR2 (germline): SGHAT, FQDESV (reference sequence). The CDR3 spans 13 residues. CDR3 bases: TGTGCCAGCAGCCCAGGGTTAAACACTGAAGCTTTCTTT. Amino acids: CASSPGLNTEAFF.

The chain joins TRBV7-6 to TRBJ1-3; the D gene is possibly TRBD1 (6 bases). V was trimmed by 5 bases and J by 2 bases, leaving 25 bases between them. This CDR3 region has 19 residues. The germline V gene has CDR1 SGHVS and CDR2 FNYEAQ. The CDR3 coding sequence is TGTGCCAGCAGCCCACAATCCGCAGGGGCGGCCCACCCTGGAAACACCATATATTTT. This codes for CASSPQSAGAAHPGNTIYF. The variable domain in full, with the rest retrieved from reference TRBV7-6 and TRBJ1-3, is GAGVSQSPRYKVTKRGQDVALRCDPISGHVSLYWYRQALGQGPEFLTYFNYEAQQDKSGLPNDRFSAERPEGSISTLTIQRTEQRDSAMYRCASSPQSAGAAHPGNTIYFGEGSWLTVV.